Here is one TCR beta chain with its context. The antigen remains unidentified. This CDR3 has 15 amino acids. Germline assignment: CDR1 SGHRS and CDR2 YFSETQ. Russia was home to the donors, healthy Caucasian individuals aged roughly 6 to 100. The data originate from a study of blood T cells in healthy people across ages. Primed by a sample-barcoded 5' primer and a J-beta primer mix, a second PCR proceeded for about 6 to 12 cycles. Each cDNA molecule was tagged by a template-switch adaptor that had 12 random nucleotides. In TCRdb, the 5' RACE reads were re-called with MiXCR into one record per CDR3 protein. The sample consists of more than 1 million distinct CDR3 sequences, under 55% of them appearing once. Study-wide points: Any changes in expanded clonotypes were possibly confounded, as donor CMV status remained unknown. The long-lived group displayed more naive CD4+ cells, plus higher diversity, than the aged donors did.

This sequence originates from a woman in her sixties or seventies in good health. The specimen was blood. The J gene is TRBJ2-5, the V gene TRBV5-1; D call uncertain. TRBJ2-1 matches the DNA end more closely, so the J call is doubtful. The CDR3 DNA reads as TGCGCCAGCAGCTCGTCTGCCGTGTACCAAGAGACCCAGTTCTTC. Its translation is CASSSSAVYQETQFF.